The table lists the clone carrying this T cell receptor (beta chain) with many counts. Its antigen is not known. Per the original methods: Construction of a distant-metastasis classifier for papillary thyroid cancer relied on CDR3 differences across clinicopathological groups. From the PCR reads, TCRdb re-called clones with MiXCR. In this record, the V and J calls reflect TCRdb's handling and not the investigators' own analysis. The data hold 40,000 to 55,000 clones, with more than 15% observed a single time. This entry is derived from a study of metastatic and nonmetastatic thyroid tumors. In the study overall: Repertoires were compared across blood and tumor or nodule tissue from malignant and benign thyroid patients.

Trimming took 3 bases from V and 7 from J, leaving 10 bases between them. The CDR3 length is 12 residues. In germline, CDR1 is GTSNPN, CDR2 SVGIG (reference sequence). General study findings and limits: For both blood and tumor, malignant thyroid tumors reportedly showed significantly higher TCR beta diversity than benign nodules did.

There were no patients who had received any treatment before thyroid surgery. The sample was blood. This chain uses TRBV30 with TRBJ1-5, with D possibly being TRBD1 (6 bases). The sequence came from a female donor with papillary thyroid cancer or a benign thyroid nodule (not recorded which). Some clones in this sample may be carry-over from other donors' samples. The CDR3 protein is CAWSGGGQPQHF. In DNA, the CDR3 is TGTGCCTGGAGCGGGGGGGGCCAGCCCCAGCATTTT.